Below, one T cell receptor (beta chain) is given with its context. The sample is drawn from a study of T cells in Graves' hyperthyroidism and ophthalmopathy. Amplification of TCR beta CDR3 regions used RNA as the template. The HTBI primer set served for first-round RT-PCR of the TCR CDR3. TCRdb independently ran MiXCR on the multiplex PCR reads; one entry per CDR3 protein. The repertoire holds about 640,000 distinct CDR3 sequences, with more than 14% as singletons. Enrolled ophthalmopathy patients presented with a Clinical Activity Score of at least 3, a NOSPECS grade of at least 4, and disease duration under 3 months. About 10 ml fresh peripheral blood yielded the PBMCs. Germline CDR1 MNHEY, CDR2 SVGEGT. The CDR3 covers 12 residues. V trimming: 6 bases; J trimming: 5 bases; junction bases outside the gene matches: 4.

What was sequenced was blood. The clonotype originates from a woman in her fifties or sixties with Graves' ophthalmopathy. The J gene is TRBJ2-7, the V gene TRBV6-2 or TRBV6-3, with 7 bases identical to TRBD1. This CDR3 is CASRDRVHEQYF. As DNA, the CDR3 is TGTGCCAGCAGAGACAGGGTTCACGAGCAGTACTTC.